This T cell receptor beta chain came from a study of shared clonotypes between healthy human individuals. The study's findings and limits: Lower generation probabilities were found for non-shared clonotypes than for those shared by all four donors. Incompleteness in sorted-subset sequencing, despite large depth, was shown by rarefaction. The represented genetic and exposure-history diversity was limited by the small number of donors.

A few counts support this clone. What it binds is not known. Only CD45RO-negative cells positively selected for CCR7 counted as naive CD8 cells, so terminally differentiated effector memory CD45RA+ cells were excluded. Clones were sequenced by immunoSEQ multiplex PCR, and TCRdb holds only the in-frame ones, with some missing. The data show about 1.9 million clones, about 94% seen once. Germline V gene data show CDR1 as LNHDA and CDR2 as SQIVND (reference sequence). With V trimmed by 3 bases and J by 4 bases, 3 bases remained unmatched. This CDR3 spans 13 amino acids. The TCR comes from a man aged 18 to 30 in good health. Some clones in this sample may be carry-over from other donors' samples. The gene calls are TRBV19 and TRBJ2-7; 7 bases match TRBD1. Material: naive CD8+ T cells from PBMCs. As DNA, the CDR3 is TGTGCCAGTAGTATGGCGACAGGGTACGAGCAGTACTTC. Its translation is CASSMATGYEQYF.